Listed below are T cell receptor beta chains from one sample, sequenced in a study of CD8+ T cells in alopecia areata. Profiled with immunoSEQ multiplex PCR; TCRdb holds only in-frame clones, not every one. The sample lists roughly 280,000 clones, 60% seen once, with roughly 0.93% in the top ten. Sequences were derived from CD4+ T cells sorted from blood, sampled at week 52, from a patient treated with tofacitinib. The receptors were gathered from a human donor with alopecia areata. CDR3s include the opening cysteine and the closing phenylalanine or tryptophan. D genes are given only for firm matches. Only part of the rows carry a size: once, few, many, or a class if the clone is expanded.

j_gene: TRBJ2-7
abundance: NA
d_gene: TRBD1
v_gene: TRBV25-1
CDR3aa: CASSNRGSYEQYF
CDR3nt: TGTGCCAGCAGTAACAGGGGCTCCTACGAGCAGTACTTC

j_gene: TRBJ2-1
abundance: NA
d_gene: NA
v_gene: TRBV7-9
CDR3aa: CASSLGRVTYNEQFF
CDR3nt: TGTGCCAGCAGCTTAGGAAGGGTTACCTACAATGAGCAGTTCTTC

j_gene: TRBJ1-1
abundance: NA
d_gene: NA
v_gene: TRBV30
CDR3aa: CAWSHQGTEAFF
CDR3nt: TGTGCCTGGAGTCACCAGGGAACTGAAGCTTTCTTT

j_gene: TRBJ1-2
abundance: NA
d_gene: NA
v_gene: TRBV6-6
CDR3aa: CASRPDPDSYGYTF
CDR3nt: TGTGCCAGCAGACCGGACCCTGACAGCTATGGCTACACCTTC

j_gene: TRBJ1-2
abundance: NA
d_gene: NA
v_gene: TRBV28
CDR3aa: CASRSPRGAGGGYTF
CDR3nt: TGTGCCAGCAGATCCCCCCGGGGCGCAGGTGGGGGCTACACCTTC

j_gene: TRBJ2-5
abundance: NA
d_gene: NA
v_gene: TRBV9
CDR3aa: CASSVQTRDTQYF
CDR3nt: TGTGCCAGCAGCGTACAGACCCGGGATACCCAGTACTTC

j_gene: TRBJ1-5
abundance: once
d_gene: NA
v_gene: TRBV2
CDR3aa: CASRSQGSNQPQHF
CDR3nt: TGTGCCAGCAGGTCACAGGGTAGCAATCAGCCCCAGCATTTT

j_gene: TRBJ2-6
abundance: NA
d_gene: NA
v_gene: TRBV5-1
CDR3aa: CASSKEGDSSGANVLTF
CDR3nt: TGCGCCAGCAGCAAAGAAGGGGATAGCTCTGGGGCCAACGTCCTGACTTTC

j_gene: TRBJ2-3
abundance: NA
d_gene: TRBD1
v_gene: TRBV30
CDR3aa: CAARDSLRDTQYF
CDR3nt: TGTGCCGCAAGGGACAGCCTCCGGGATACGCAGTATTTT

j_gene: TRBJ2-2
abundance: few
d_gene: TRBD1
v_gene: TRBV7-2
CDR3aa: CASSGRTGDQGELFF
CDR3nt: TGTGCCAGCAGCGGACGGACAGGGGATCAGGGGGAGCTGTTTTTT

j_gene: TRBJ2-3
abundance: NA
d_gene: TRBD2
v_gene: TRBV6-5
CDR3aa: CASTPLAGGPDTQYF
CDR3nt: TGTGCCAGCACCCCGCTAGCGGGGGGGCCCGATACGCAGTATTTT

j_gene: TRBJ2-2
abundance: NA
d_gene: NA
v_gene: TRBV7-9
CDR3aa: CASSKNRVAGELFF
CDR3nt: TGTGCCAGCAGCAAGAACAGGGTTGCCGGGGAGCTGTTTTTT

j_gene: TRBJ2-5
abundance: few
d_gene: TRBD1
v_gene: TRBV5-1
CDR3aa: CASSTGTGQETQYF
CDR3nt: TGCGCCAGCAGCACCGGGACAGGGCAAGAGACCCAGTACTTC

j_gene: TRBJ2-7
abundance: NA
d_gene: NA
v_gene: TRBV5-1
CDR3aa: CASSWAGHEQYF
CDR3nt: TGCGCCAGCAGCTGGGCGGGGCACGAGCAGTACTTC

j_gene: TRBJ1-1
abundance: NA
d_gene: NA
v_gene: TRBV30
CDR3aa: CAWRGQGHTEAFF
CDR3nt: TGTGCCTGGAGAGGACAAGGGCATACTGAAGCTTTCTTT

j_gene: TRBJ1-2
abundance: NA
d_gene: NA
v_gene: TRBV9
CDR3aa: CASSVDSTHYGYTF
CDR3nt: TGTGCCAGCAGCGTAGACAGCACCCACTATGGCTACACCTTC

j_gene: TRBJ2-7
abundance: NA
d_gene: TRBD1
v_gene: TRBV2
CDR3aa: CASSPRTGSYEQYF
CDR3nt: TGTGCCAGCAGTCCGAGGACAGGGTCATACGAGCAGTACTTC

j_gene: TRBJ1-5
abundance: few
d_gene: NA
v_gene: TRBV30
CDR3aa: CAWSFQGSQPQHF
CDR3nt: TGTGCCTGGAGTTTCCAGGGGAGCCAGCCCCAGCATTTT

j_gene: TRBJ1-2
abundance: NA
d_gene: NA
v_gene: TRBV4-2
CDR3aa: CASSPDLNYGYTF
CDR3nt: TGTGCCAGCAGTCCCGACCTTAACTATGGCTACACCTTC

j_gene: TRBJ2-7
abundance: NA
d_gene: TRBD1
v_gene: TRBV5-1
CDR3aa: CASSGTGDSYEQYF
CDR3nt: TGCGCCAGCAGCGGAACCGGGGACAGCTACGAGCAGTACTTC

j_gene: TRBJ2-3
abundance: few
d_gene: NA
v_gene: TRBV6-6
CDR3aa: CASSTYSPPQYF
CDR3nt: TGTGCCAGCAGTACCTACTCGCCCCCTCAGTATTTT

j_gene: TRBJ2-7
abundance: NA
d_gene: TRBD1
v_gene: TRBV30
CDR3aa: CARTGQGVHEQYF
CDR3nt: TGTGCCCGAACGGGGCAGGGGGTACACGAGCAGTACTTC

j_gene: TRBJ1-2
abundance: NA
d_gene: NA
v_gene: TRBV7-9
CDR3aa: CASSFRGQGYTF
CDR3nt: TGTGCCAGCAGCTTCCGGGGGCAAGGCTACACCTTC

j_gene: TRBJ1-1
abundance: few
d_gene: NA
v_gene: TRBV29-1
CDR3aa: CSVSPFRFGMNTEAFF
CDR3nt: TGCAGCGTTTCGCCGTTTCGGTTTGGAATGAACACTGAAGCTTTCTTT

j_gene: TRBJ2-1
abundance: NA
d_gene: TRBD2
v_gene: TRBV7-2
CDR3aa: CASSGRETSGYNEQFF
CDR3nt: TGTGCCAGCAGCGGCAGAGAGACTAGCGGTTACAATGAGCAGTTCTTC

j_gene: TRBJ1-1
abundance: NA
d_gene: NA
v_gene: TRBV7-2
CDR3aa: CASSLASTNTEAFF
CDR3nt: TGTGCCAGCAGCTTAGCGAGTACTAACACTGAAGCTTTCTTT

j_gene: TRBJ2-2
abundance: NA
d_gene: TRBD1
v_gene: TRBV7-3
CDR3aa: CASSLGSGTALNTGELFF
CDR3nt: TGTGCCAGCAGCTTAGGTTCGGGGACAGCTCTGAACACCGGGGAGCTGTTTTTT